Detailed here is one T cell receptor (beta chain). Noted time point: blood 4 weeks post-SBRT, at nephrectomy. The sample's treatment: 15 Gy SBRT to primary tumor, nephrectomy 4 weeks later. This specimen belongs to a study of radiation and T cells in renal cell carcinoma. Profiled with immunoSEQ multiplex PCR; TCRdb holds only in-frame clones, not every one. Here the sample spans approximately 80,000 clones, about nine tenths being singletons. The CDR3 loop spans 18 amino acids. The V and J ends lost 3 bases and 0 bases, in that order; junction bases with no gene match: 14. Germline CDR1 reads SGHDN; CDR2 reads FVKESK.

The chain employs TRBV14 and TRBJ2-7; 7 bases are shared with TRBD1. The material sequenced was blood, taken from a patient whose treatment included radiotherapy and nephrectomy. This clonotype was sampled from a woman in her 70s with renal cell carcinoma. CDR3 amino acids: CASSQTGTALPVSYEQYF. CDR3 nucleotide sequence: TGTGCCAGCAGCCAGACCGGGACAGCCTTACCCGTCTCCTACGAGCAGTACTTC.